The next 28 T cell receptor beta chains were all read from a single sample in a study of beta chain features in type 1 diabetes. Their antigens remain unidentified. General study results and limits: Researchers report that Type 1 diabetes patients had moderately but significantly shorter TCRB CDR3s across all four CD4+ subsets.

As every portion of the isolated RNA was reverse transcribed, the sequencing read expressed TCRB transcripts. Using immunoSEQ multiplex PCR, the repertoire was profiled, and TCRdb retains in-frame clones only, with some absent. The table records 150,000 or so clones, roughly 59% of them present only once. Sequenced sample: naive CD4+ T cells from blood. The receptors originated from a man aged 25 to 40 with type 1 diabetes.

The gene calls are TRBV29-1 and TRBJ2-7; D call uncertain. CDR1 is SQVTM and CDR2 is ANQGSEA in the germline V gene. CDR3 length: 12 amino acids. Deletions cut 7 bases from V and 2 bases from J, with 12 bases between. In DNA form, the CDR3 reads TGCAGCGGCGCTATGACGACCTACGAGCAGTACTTC. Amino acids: CSGAMTTYEQYF.

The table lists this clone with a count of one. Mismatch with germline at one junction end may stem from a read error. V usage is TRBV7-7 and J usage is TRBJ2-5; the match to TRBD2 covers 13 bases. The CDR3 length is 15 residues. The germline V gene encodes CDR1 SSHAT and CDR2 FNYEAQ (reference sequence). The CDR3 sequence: CASSPTSGGAETQYF. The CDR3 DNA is TGTGCTAGCAGCCCAACTAGCGGGGGGGCCGAGACCCAGTACTTC.

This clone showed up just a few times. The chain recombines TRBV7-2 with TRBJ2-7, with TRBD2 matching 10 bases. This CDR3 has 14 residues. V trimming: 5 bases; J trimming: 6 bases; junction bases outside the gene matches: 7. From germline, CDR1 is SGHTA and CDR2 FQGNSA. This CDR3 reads CASSEEGLAPEQYF. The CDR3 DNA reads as TGTGCCAGCAGCGAAGAGGGACTAGCGCCCGAGCAGTACTTC.

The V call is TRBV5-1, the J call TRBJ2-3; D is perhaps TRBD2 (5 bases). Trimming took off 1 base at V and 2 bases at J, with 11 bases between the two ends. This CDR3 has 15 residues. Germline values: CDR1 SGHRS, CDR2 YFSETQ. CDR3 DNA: TGCGCCAGCAGCTTGATGCGGGCTGTCACAGATACGCAGTATTTT. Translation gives CASSLMRAVTDTQYF.

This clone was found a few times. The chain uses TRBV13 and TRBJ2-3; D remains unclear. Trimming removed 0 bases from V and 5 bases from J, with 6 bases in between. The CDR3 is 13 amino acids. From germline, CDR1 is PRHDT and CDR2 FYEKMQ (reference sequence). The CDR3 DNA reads TGTGCCAGCAGCTTAGGAACGGAAGATACGCAGTATTTT. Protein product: CASSLGTEDTQYF. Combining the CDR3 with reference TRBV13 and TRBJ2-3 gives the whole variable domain AAGVIQSPRHLIKEKRETATLKCYPIPRHDTVYWYQQGPGQDPQFLISFYEKMQSDKGSIPDRFSAQQFSDYHSELNMSSLELGDSALYFCASSLGTEDTQYFGPGTRLTVL.

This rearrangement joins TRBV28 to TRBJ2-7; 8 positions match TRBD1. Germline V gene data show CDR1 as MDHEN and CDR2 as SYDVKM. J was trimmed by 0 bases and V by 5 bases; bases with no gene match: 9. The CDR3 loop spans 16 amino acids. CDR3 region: CASSHLDRVSSYEQYF. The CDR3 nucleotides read TGTGCCAGCAGTCACCTGGACAGGGTTAGCTCCTACGAGCAGTACTTC.

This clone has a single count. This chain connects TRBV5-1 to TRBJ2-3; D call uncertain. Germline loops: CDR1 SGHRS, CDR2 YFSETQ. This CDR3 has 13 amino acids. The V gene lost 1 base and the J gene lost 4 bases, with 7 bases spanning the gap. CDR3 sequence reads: CASSLNQADTQYF. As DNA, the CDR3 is TGCGCCAGCAGCTTGAATCAGGCAGATACGCAGTATTTT. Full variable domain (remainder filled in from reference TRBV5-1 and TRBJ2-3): KAGVTQTPRYLIKTRGQQVTLSCSPISGHRSVSWYQQTPGQGLQFLFEYFSETQRNKGNFPGRFSGRQFSNSRSEMNVSTLELGDSALYLCASSLNQADTQYFGPGTRLTVL.

CDR3 bases: TGCAGCGTTTCTCCCTGGGGGGAGACCCAGTACTTC. This translates into CSVSPWGETQYF. This rearrangement joins TRBV29-1 to TRBJ2-5, with D perhaps matching TRBD1 or TRBD2 (5 bases each). CDR3 length: 12 residues. Germline V gene data show CDR1 as SQVTM and CDR2 as ANQGSEA. With 5 bases removed from V and 5 bases from J, the gap between germline ends came to 12 bases.

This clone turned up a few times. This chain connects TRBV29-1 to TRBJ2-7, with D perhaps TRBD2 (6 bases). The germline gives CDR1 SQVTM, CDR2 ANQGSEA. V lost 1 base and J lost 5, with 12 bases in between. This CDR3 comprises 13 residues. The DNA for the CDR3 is TGCAGCGTTGAAGGTCGGGGGACCCACGAGCAGTACTTC. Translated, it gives CSVEGRGTHEQYF.

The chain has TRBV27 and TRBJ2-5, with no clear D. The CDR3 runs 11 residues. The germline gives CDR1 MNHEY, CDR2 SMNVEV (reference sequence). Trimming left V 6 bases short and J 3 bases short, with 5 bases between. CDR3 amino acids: CASRLEETQYF. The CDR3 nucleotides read TGTGCCAGCAGACTTGAAGAGACCCAGTACTTC.

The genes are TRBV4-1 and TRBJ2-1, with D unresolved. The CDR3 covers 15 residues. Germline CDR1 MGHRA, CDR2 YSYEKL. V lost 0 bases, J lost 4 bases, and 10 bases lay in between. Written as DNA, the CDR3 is TGCGCCAGCAGCCAAGATATGGTGGTATACAATGAGCAGTTCTTC. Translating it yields CASSQDMVVYNEQFF.

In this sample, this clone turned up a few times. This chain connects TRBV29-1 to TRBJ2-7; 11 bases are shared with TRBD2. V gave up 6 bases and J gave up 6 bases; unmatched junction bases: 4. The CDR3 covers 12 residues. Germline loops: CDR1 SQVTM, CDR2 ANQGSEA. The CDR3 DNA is TGCAGCGTGAGACTAGCGGGATCCGAGCAGTACTTC. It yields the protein CSVRLAGSEQYF.

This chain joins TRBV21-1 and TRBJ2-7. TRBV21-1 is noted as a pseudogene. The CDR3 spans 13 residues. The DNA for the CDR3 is TGTGCCACATCGGGCGACAACTCCTACGAGCAGTACTTC. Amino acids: CATSGDNSYEQYF.

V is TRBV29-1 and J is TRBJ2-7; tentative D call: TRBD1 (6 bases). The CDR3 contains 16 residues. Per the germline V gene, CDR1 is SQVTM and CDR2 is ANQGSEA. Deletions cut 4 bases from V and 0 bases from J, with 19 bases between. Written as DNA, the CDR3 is TGCAGCGTTGCATCCCGCCGACGGACAGACTCCTACGAGCAGTACTTC. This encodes CSVASRRRTDSYEQYF.

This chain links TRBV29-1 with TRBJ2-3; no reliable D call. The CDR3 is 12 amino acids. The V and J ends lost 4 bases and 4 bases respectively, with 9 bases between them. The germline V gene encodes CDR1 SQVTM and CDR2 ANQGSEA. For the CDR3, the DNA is TGCAGCGTTGCTATAAAGGCAGATACGCAGTATTTT. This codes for CSVAIKADTQYF.

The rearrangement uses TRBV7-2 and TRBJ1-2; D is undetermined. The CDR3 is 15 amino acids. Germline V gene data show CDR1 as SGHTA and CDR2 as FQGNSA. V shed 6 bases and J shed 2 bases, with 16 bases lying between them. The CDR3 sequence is CASSRWAQANYGYTF. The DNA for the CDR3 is TGTGCCAGCAGTCGTTGGGCCCAGGCGAACTATGGCTACACCTTC.

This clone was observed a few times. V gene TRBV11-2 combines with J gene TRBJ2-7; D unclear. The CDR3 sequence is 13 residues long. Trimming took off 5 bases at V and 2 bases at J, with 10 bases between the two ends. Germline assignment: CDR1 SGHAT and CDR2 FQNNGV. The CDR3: CASSVTNTYEQYF. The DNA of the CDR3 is TGTGCCAGCAGCGTGACAAATACCTACGAGCAGTACTTC.

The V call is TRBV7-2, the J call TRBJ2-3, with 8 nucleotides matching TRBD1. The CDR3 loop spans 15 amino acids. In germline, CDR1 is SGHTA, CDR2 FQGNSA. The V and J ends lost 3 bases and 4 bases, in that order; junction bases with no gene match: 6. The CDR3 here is CASSFNQGAADTQYF. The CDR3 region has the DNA TGTGCCAGCAGCTTCAATCAGGGGGCCGCAGATACGCAGTATTTT.

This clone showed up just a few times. CDR3 coding DNA: TGTGCCAGCAGCTTAAGTGCCTACGAGCAGTACTTC. It encodes CASSLSAYEQYF. This chain uses TRBV7-2 with TRBJ2-7; D not resolved. The CDR3 is 12 residues long. Germline assignment: CDR1 SGHTA and CDR2 FQGNSA. Trimming shortened V by 2 bases and J by 2 bases, and 4 bases separated the two germline ends.

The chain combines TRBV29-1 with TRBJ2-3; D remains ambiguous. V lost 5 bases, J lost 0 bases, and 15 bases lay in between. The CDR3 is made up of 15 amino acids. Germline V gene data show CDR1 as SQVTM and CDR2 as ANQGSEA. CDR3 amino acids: CSVWLQKLSTDTQYF. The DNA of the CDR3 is TGCAGCGTTTGGCTTCAAAAACTTAGCACAGATACGCAGTATTTT.

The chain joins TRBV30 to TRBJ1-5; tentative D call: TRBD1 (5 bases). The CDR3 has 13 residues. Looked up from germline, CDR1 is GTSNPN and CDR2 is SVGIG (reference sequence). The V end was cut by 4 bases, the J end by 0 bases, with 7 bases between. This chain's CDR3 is CAWTQGSNQPQHF. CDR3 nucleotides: TGTGCCTGGACTCAGGGTAGCAATCAGCCCCAGCATTTT.

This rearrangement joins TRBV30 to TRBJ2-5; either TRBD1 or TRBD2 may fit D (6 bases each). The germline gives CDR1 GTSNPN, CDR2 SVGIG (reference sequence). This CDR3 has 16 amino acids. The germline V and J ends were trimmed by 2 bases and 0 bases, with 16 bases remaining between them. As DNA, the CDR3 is TGTGCCTGGAGTAGACCGATAGGGGGGTACCAAGAGACCCAGTACTTC. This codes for CAWSRPIGGYQETQYF.

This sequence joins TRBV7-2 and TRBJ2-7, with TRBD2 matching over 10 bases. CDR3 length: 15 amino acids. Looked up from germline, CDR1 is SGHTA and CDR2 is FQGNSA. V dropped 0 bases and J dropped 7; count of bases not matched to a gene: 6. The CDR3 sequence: CASSLALAGVMEQYF. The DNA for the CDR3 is TGTGCCAGCAGCTTAGCGCTAGCGGGGGTGATGGAGCAGTACTTC. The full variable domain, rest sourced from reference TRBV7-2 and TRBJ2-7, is GAGVSQSPSNKVTEKGKDVELRCDPISGHTALYWYRQSLGQGLEFLIYFQGNSAPDKSGLPSDRFSAERTGGSVSTLTIQRTQQEDSAVYLCASSLALAGVMEQYFGPGTRLTVT.

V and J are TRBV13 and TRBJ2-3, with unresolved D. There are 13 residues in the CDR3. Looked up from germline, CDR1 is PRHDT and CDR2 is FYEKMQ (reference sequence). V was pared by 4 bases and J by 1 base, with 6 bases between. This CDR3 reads CASSSLGTDTQYF. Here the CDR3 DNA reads TGTGCCAGCAGCTCTTTGGGCACAGATACGCAGTATTTT.

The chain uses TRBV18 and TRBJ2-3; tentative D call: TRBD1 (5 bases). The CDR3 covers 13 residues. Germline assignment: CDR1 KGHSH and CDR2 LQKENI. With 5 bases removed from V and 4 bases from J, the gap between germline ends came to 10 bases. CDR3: CASSRGASDTQYF. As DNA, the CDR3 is TGTGCCAGCTCAAGGGGCGCATCAGATACGCAGTATTTT. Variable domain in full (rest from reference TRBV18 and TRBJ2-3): NAGVMQNPRHLVRRRGQEARLRCSPMKGHSHVYWYRQLPEEGLKFMVYLQKENIIDESGMPKERFSAEFPKEGPSILRIQQVVRGDSAAYFCASSRGASDTQYFGPGTRLTVL.

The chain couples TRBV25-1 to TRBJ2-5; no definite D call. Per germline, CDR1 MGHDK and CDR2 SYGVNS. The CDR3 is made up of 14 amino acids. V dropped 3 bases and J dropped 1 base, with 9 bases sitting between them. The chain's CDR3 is CASSDHSVQETQYF. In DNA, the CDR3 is TGTGCCAGCAGTGACCACAGTGTCCAAGAGACCCAGTACTTC. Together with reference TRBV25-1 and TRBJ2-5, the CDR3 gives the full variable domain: EADIYQTPRYLVIGTGKKITLECSQTMGHDKMYWYQQDPGMELHLIHYSYGVNSTEKGDLSSESTVSRIRTEHFPLTLESARPSHTSQYLCASSDHSVQETQYFGPGTRLLVL.

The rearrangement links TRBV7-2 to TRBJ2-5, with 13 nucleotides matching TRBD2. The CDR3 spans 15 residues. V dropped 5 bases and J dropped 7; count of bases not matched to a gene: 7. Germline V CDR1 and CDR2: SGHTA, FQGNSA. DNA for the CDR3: TGTGCCAGCAGCCTCACTAGCGGGGGGGCGCTGACCCAGTACTTC. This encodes CASSLTSGGALTQYF. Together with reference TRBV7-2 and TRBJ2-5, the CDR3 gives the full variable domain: GAGVSQSPSNKVTEKGKDVELRCDPISGHTALYWYRQSLGQGLEFLIYFQGNSAPDKSGLPSDRFSAERTGGSVSTLTIQRTQQEDSAVYLCASSLTSGGALTQYFGPGTRLLVL.

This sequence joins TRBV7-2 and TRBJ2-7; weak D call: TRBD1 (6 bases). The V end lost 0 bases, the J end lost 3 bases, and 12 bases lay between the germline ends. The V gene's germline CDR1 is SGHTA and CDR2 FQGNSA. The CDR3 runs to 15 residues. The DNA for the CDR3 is TGTGCCAGCAGCTTAGCCGGTACAGGGTACTACGAGCAGTACTTC. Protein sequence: CASSLAGTGYYEQYF.